Following are 27 T cell receptor beta chains from one sample sequenced in a study of vaccination and CD4 T cells after COVID-19. Cultured CD4+ T cells had their DNA profiled by the Oncomine TCR Beta short-read assay. TCRdb reanalysed the PCR reads using MiXCR and keeps one entry per CDR3 protein. The table includes about 17,000 distinct CDR3 sequences, 61% detected once. What these receptors recognize is not known. Treatment meaning: roughly ten-day PBMC culture with coronavirus spike peptide pools or control peptides (ViraFEST assay). Sequenced material: CD4+ T cells from blood, cultured in vitro. These receptors came from a human donor who had recovered from COVID-19.

CDR3 in amino acids: CAWRGHQNQPQHF. The CDR3 bases are TGTGCCTGGAGGGGACACCAAAATCAGCCCCAGCATTTT. The genes are TRBV30 and TRBJ1-5, with D possibly TRBD1 on 6 matching bases. Between the trimmed V and J ends, which lost 3 bases and 4 bases, there was a span of 10 bases. The CDR3 has 13 amino acids. Germline CDR1 is GTSNPN and CDR2 is SVGIG (reference sequence).

J is TRBJ1-5 and V is TRBV12-3 or TRBV12-4; 7 nucleotides align to TRBD1. This CDR3 is 17 amino acids long. V dropped 0 bases and J dropped 4; count of bases not matched to a gene: 9. The CDR3 here is CASSLAQTGMGNQPQHF. For the CDR3, the DNA is TGTGCCAGCAGTTTAGCGCAGACAGGGATGGGAAATCAGCCCCAGCATTTT.

This clonotype was counted once. This chain links TRBV30 with TRBJ2-7; D perhaps matches TRBD1 (6 bases). CDR1 and CDR2 (germline): GTSNPN, SVGIG (reference sequence). Trimming cost V 0 bases and J 6 bases, with 15 bases left between them. CDR3 length equals 14 residues. In nucleotides, the CDR3 is TGTGCCTGGAGTGTGGGCAGGGGATTCGGCGAGCAGTACTTC. Protein sequence: CAWSVGRGFGEQYF.

The table lists this clonotype with a few counts. V gene TRBV20-1 combines with J gene TRBJ1-1; 8 bases line up with TRBD1. Germline trimming cut 6 bases from V and 1 base from J; bases unmatched to any gene: 10. Germline lookup yields CDR1 DFQATT and CDR2 SNEGSKA (reference sequence). The CDR3 totals 15 residues. The CDR3 coding sequence is TGCAGTGCCCAGAGACAGGGGACGGGGAACACTGAAGCTTTCTTT. As protein: CSAQRQGTGNTEAFF.

This clonotype was observed a handful of times. This rearrangement joins TRBV27 to TRBJ2-2, with D uncertain. Trimming took off 2 bases at V and 6 bases at J, with 7 bases between the two ends. This CDR3 contains 13 residues. Germline V gene data show CDR1 as MNHEY and CDR2 as SMNVEV (reference sequence). The CDR3 is CASSLGDPGELFF. In DNA, the CDR3 is TGTGCCAGCAGTTTAGGAGACCCCGGGGAGCTGTTTTTT.

This clonotype has a handful of counts. This sequence joins TRBV6-2 or TRBV6-3 and TRBJ1-2; D unresolved. The CDR3 spans 15 residues. The germline gives CDR1 MNHEY, CDR2 SVGEGT. Trimming stripped 7 bases from V and 5 bases from J, with 20 bases between. The CDR3 region is CASTKSLGSWYGYTF. The CDR3 DNA follows: TGTGCCAGCACCAAAAGTCTAGGCTCTTGGTATGGCTACACCTTC.

This chain joins TRBV20-1 and TRBJ1-3; D might be TRBD1 (5 bases). Trimming cost V 6 bases and J 1 base, with 16 bases left between them. Germline values: CDR1 DFQATT, CDR2 SNEGSKA (reference sequence). The CDR3 has 15 amino acids. CDR3 bases: TGCAGTGCCCCCCCTCGGGGCTCTTCTGGAAACACCATATATTTT. Translation: CSAPPRGSSGNTIYF.

This clonotype has just one count. V and J are TRBV6-4 and TRBJ2-2; no definite D call. Between the trimmed V and J ends, which lost 2 bases and 1 base, there was a span of 5 bases. The CDR3 consists of 14 residues. CDR1 MRHNA and CDR2 SNTAGT come from the germline V gene. CDR3 sequence: CASSDQWNTGELFF. DNA for the CDR3: TGTGCCAGCAGTGACCAGTGGAACACCGGGGAGCTGTTTTTT.

V usage is TRBV19 and J usage is TRBJ1-5; possibly TRBD1 for D (5 bases). V was cut by 3 bases and J by 6 bases, with 12 bases left in between. This CDR3 has 14 residues. CDR1 LNHDA and CDR2 SQIVND come from the germline V gene (reference sequence). CDR3 region: CASSMGFGGQPQHF. In nucleotides, the CDR3 is TGTGCCAGTAGTATGGGGTTTGGGGGTCAGCCCCAGCATTTT.

J is TRBJ2-7 and V is TRBV27, with D unclear. Trimming removed 7 bases from V and 0 bases from J, with 25 bases in between. The germline CDR1 and CDR2 sequences are MNHEY and SMNVEV (reference sequence). The CDR3 runs 18 residues. The CDR3 region is CASNPHRAPTPSSYEQYF. CDR3 DNA sequence: TGTGCCAGCAATCCTCATAGGGCGCCGACGCCAAGCTCCTACGAGCAGTACTTC.

The CDR3: CASSPQGTGGPTNYGYTF. The DNA for the CDR3 is TGTGCCAGCAGCCCCCAGGGAACAGGGGGTCCCACTAACTATGGCTACACCTTC. The rearrangement links TRBV7-9 to TRBJ1-2; 8 bases align to TRBD1. Germline CDR1 is SEHNR and CDR2 is FQNEAQ (reference sequence). The junction had 14 bases not matched to a gene; V was cut back by 5 bases and J by 0 bases. The CDR3 is 18 residues long.

This clonotype has a handful of counts. The gene calls are TRBV4-1 and TRBJ2-7, with 9 bases identical to TRBD2. The CDR3 runs to 16 residues. V shed 4 bases and J 1 base; nucleotides not matched to a gene: 8. Germline V CDR1 and CDR2: MGHRA, YSYEKL. The DNA of the CDR3 is TGCGCCAGCAGCCTCCTCGAGACTAGCGGTTCCTACGAGCAGTACTTC. This encodes CASSLLETSGSYEQYF.

This chain links TRBV5-8 with TRBJ1-3; 10 nucleotides agree with TRBD1. The trim removed 4 bases at V and 9 bases at J, leaving 4 bases unmatched. CDR1 and CDR2 from the germline V gene are SGHTS and YDEGEE. The CDR3 covers 13 residues. The CDR3 loop reads CASSEDRGSTIYF. The CDR3 DNA is TGTGCCAGCAGCGAGGACAGGGGGAGCACCATATATTTT.

The chain couples TRBV7-6 to TRBJ1-6; no clear D. This CDR3 comprises 13 residues. The V gene lost 4 bases and the J gene lost 5 bases, with 6 bases spanning the gap. Germline CDR1 SGHVS, CDR2 FNYEAQ. Here the CDR3 reads CASSWADNSPLHF. CDR3 coding DNA: TGTGCCAGCAGCTGGGCCGATAATTCACCCCTCCACTTT.

This chain joins TRBV24-1 and TRBJ2-1; weak D call: TRBD1 (5 bases). The CDR3 runs to 16 residues. The V and J ends lost 3 bases and 1 base respectively, with 12 bases between them. Per the germline V gene, CDR1 is KGHDR and CDR2 is SFDVKD. CDR3 sequence (DNA): TGTGCCACCAGTGATGACAGCACTTCTTCCTACAATGAGCAGTTCTTC. This gives the protein CATSDDSTSSYNEQFF.

This chain joins TRBV28 and TRBJ1-5, with 9 bases fitting TRBD1. The CDR3 runs to 14 residues. The germline gives CDR1 MDHEN, CDR2 SYDVKM. V trimming: 5 bases; J trimming: 6 bases; junction bases outside the gene matches: 5. The DNA for the CDR3 is TGTGCCAGCAGTCTCCGGGACAGGGCTCAGCCCCAGCATTTT. Its translation is CASSLRDRAQPQHF.

The table lists this clonotype with a few counts. This sequence joins TRBV19 and TRBJ2-7, with D perhaps TRBD2 (5 bases). The V gene lost 9 bases and the J gene lost 7 bases, with 22 bases spanning the gap. The CDR3 has 14 residues. Germline V CDR1 and CDR2: LNHDA, SQIVND (reference sequence). CDR3 in amino acids: CASQLRSGNWEQYF. CDR3 nucleotide sequence: TGTGCCAGCCAGCTCCGATCGGGGAATTGGGAGCAGTACTTC. Variable domain in full (rest from reference TRBV19 and TRBJ2-7): DGGITQSPKYLFRKEGQNVTLSCEQNLNHDAMYWYRQDPGQGLRLIYYSQIVNDFQKGDIAEGYSVSREKKESFPLTVTSAQKNPTAFYLCASQLRSGNWEQYFGPGTRLTVT.

The chain joins TRBV5-6 to TRBJ2-4; 10 nucleotides line up with TRBD1. Germline loops: CDR1 SGHDT, CDR2 YYEEEE. V dropped 2 bases and J dropped 8; count of bases not matched to a gene: 7. The CDR3 runs to 15 residues. CDR3 bases: TGTGCCAGCAGCTTCGTGACAGGGGGCCTGGACATTCAGTACTTC. The encoded protein is CASSFVTGGLDIQYF.

V usage is TRBV7-2 and J usage is TRBJ2-3; D may correspond to TRBD1 or TRBD2 (7 bases each). Trimming left V 3 bases short and J 5 bases short, with 15 bases between. The CDR3 consists of 15 residues. Per germline, CDR1 SGHTA and CDR2 FQGNSA. The CDR3 spells CASSFQGGGGDTQYF. DNA of the CDR3: TGTGCCAGCAGCTTCCAGGGGGGAGGGGGAGATACGCAGTATTTT.

The chain links TRBV2 to TRBJ1-1; tentative D call: TRBD1 (5 bases). Looked up from germline, CDR1 is SNHLY and CDR2 is FYNNEI. There are 14 residues in the CDR3. Trimming removed 7 bases at V and 5 bases at J, with 17 bases between. This CDR3 is CASNENGRGTEAFF. The CDR3 nucleotides read TGTGCCAGCAACGAGAACGGGCGGGGGACTGAAGCTTTCTTT.

The chain uses TRBV28 and TRBJ1-6; 7 nucleotides line up with TRBD1. Trimming took 7 bases from V and 6 from J; bases not matched to a gene: 6. The CDR3 length is 14 residues. Germline V gives CDR1 MDHEN, CDR2 SYDVKM. CDR3 sequence: CASTWDRTNSPLHF. The DNA of the CDR3 is TGTGCCAGCACCTGGGACAGAACTAATTCACCCCTCCACTTT.

V is TRBV24-1 and J is TRBJ2-1; 10 nucleotides line up with TRBD1. J gave up 3 bases and V 7 bases, and 5 bases lay outside the gene matches. The CDR3 covers 15 residues. CDR1 and CDR2 from the germline V gene are KGHDR and SFDVKD. For the CDR3, the DNA is TGTGCCACCAGGAGCGGGACAGGGGACTACAATGAGCAGTTCTTC. The encoded protein is CATRSGTGDYNEQFF.

The chain uses TRBV28 and TRBJ1-2; D not resolved. Looked up from germline, CDR1 is MDHEN and CDR2 is SYDVKM. Trimming stripped 10 bases from V and 5 bases from J, with 23 bases between. The CDR3 covers 15 residues. The CDR3 DNA follows: TGTGCCACCTATGGGAGCGGACGGGTTTTATATGGCTACACCTTC. It codes for CATYGSGRVLYGYTF.

This clonotype was detected only a few times. The V gene is TRBV11-2, the J gene TRBJ2-5, with 7 bases lining up with TRBD2. CDR1 and CDR2 (germline): SGHAT, FQNNGV. The CDR3 is made up of 17 amino acids. V shed 5 bases and J 4 bases; nucleotides not matched to a gene: 16. The CDR3: CASSPRRRLAARETQYF. CDR3 nucleotides: TGTGCCAGCAGCCCTCGACGTAGGCTAGCGGCGCGAGAGACCCAGTACTTC.

The V and J genes are TRBV5-1 and TRBJ2-2, with D unclear. Deletions cut 1 base from V and 2 bases from J, with 6 bases between. The CDR3 contains 14 residues. Per germline, CDR1 SGHRS and CDR2 YFSETQ. CDR3 residues: CASSLFTNTGELFF. The CDR3 DNA sequence: TGCGCCAGCAGCTTGTTCACTAACACCGGGGAGCTGTTTTTT. Together with reference TRBV5-1 and TRBJ2-2, the CDR3 gives the full variable domain: KAGVTQTPRYLIKTRGQQVTLSCSPISGHRSVSWYQQTPGQGLQFLFEYFSETQRNKGNFPGRFSGRQFSNSRSEMNVSTLELGDSALYLCASSLFTNTGELFFGEGSRLTVL.

The gene calls are TRBV7-2 and TRBJ1-5, with D unclear. Trimming removed 1 base from V and 5 bases from J, with 12 bases in between. Per germline, CDR1 SGHTA and CDR2 FQGNSA. The CDR3 spans 15 residues. CDR3 protein: CASSLEGMVDQPQHF. The CDR3 region has the DNA TGTGCCAGCAGCTTAGAAGGTATGGTTGATCAGCCCCAGCATTTT.

The V gene is TRBV30, the J gene TRBJ2-5; TRBD1 might be the D (6 bases). Germline-derived CDR1 and CDR2 are GTSNPN and SVGIG (reference sequence). CDR3 length: 13 amino acids. Trimming took 0 bases from V and 4 from J, leaving 9 bases between them. The CDR3 loop reads CAWSVQGVETQYF. DNA of the CDR3: TGTGCCTGGAGTGTACAGGGAGTAGAGACCCAGTACTTC.